This T cell receptor (beta chain) stems from a study of Graves' ophthalmopathy and Graves' hyperthyroidism. Findings and caveats of the study: The model predicted progression of ophthalmopathy with a sensitivity of around 70%, and its specificity was 72% to 80%.

The CDR3 contains 16 residues. Losses at the gene ends were 1 base for V and 2 bases for J; bases not matched to a gene: 5. The germline CDR1 and CDR2 sequences are DFQATT and SNEGSKA (reference sequence). This clonotype was seen repeatedly, ten times or more. Antigen specificity is unknown. RNA transcripts were the source from which TCR beta CDR3 regions were amplified. Second-round multiplex PCR followed a first-round RT-PCR using HTBI primers. In TCRdb, the multiplex PCR reads were re-called with MiXCR into one record per CDR3 protein. Of approximately 500,000 distinct CDR3 sequences listed, over 13% are singletons.

This sequence was found in a woman younger than 45 with Graves' ophthalmopathy. V gene TRBV20-1 combines with J gene TRBJ2-2; 9 nucleotides align to TRBD1. Sequencing used blood. The CDR3 protein is CSARGGTGKNTGELFF. In DNA, the CDR3 is TGCAGTGCTAGAGGTGGGACAGGGAAAAACACCGGGGAGCTGTTTTTT.